This TCR beta chain came from a study of blood T cell repertoires in COVID-19 (TCRdb year 2020). Context from the whole study: Samples from collaborators originated in the United States, Italy and Spain and spanned both the acute and convalescent phases of COVID-19. The material from the prospective study consisted of cDNA or gDNA derived from T cells, B-cell-depleted T cells, or PBMCs. The dataset comprised deeply sampled blood TCRbeta repertoires from subjects exposed to, actively infected with, or recovered from COVID-19. The repertoires were made available in a free public database intended to serve as a resource for research on the immune response to SARS-CoV-2. The samples were drawn from two sources: the first 160 participants of the ongoing ImmuneRACE study, and 1,000 to 1,500 subjects contributed by 6 global collaborators. Sample metadata almost always included a de-identified subject ID, COVID-19 status, age in years and sex. HLA class I and class II types, where available, came from metadata supplied by the sample provider rather than from assay-based typing.

What the research found in general, with its limitations: Clinical and demographic metadata were provided uncurated, with the amount varying by source and participant.

The immunoSEQ Assay, a bias-controlled multiplex PCR, was used to amplify TCRbeta CDR3 regions from genomic DNA. As for how the authors treated the data: Nucleated cell counts per sample were estimated from amplification of reference gene primers within the assay. Sequence reads were collapsed and filtered to measure the absolute abundance of every unique TCRbeta CDR3 rearrangement. For each sample, productive Simpson clonality was calculated as the square root of Simpson's diversity index across productive rearrangements. The table was pulled from immuneACCESS by TCRdb, which kept in-frame rearrangements only. Such tables lose some clones; where checked, under half of the loss comes from unresolved V genes, and the rest has no known cause. V and J calls and clone size follow that table, whereas D and trimming were derived from the DNA. This sample is represented by a few hundred thousand clones; 75% to 90% of them were singletons. The top ten clonotypes cover under 2.5% of the sample.

Enrolling through a virtual design, the prospective study's participants ranged in age from roughly 18 to 100 years and lived across approximately 25 United States geographic areas. To assign participants to cohorts, the prospective study relied on clinical history that participants themselves reported in a screening survey and a study questionnaire. Recovered participants in ImmuneRACE Cohort 3 were defined as having two consecutive negative NP/OP PCR tests, clearance from a healthcare professional, or resolution of symptoms. Each participant in the prospective study had whole blood, serum and a nasopharyngeal or oropharyngeal swab collected by mobile phlebotomists. Prospective study participants could optionally give additional blood draws and questionnaires over a roughly two-month period. Before DNA extraction, blood samples from the prospective study were shipped at room temperature or frozen.

Worth noting for this clone: This receptor's antigen is unknown. Base qualities are not provided; no much larger clone lies one nucleotide away.

The material sequenced was PBMCs or T cells enriched from blood (not recorded which). The source is a young man who had recovered from COVID-19.

Read as DNA, the sequence is TGTGCCAGCAGTGTCGCCAGATCCCTCCACTTT. It encodes CASSVARSLHF. This chain joins TRBV2 to TRBJ1-6; a confident D gene designation cannot be given. Sequences SNHLY (CDR1) and FYNNEI (CDR2) are obtained from the germline V gene. Counted from cysteine to phenylalanine, this CDR3 has 11 amino acids. The only DNA kept is the CDR3, 33 bases in frame from the first base. V is shortened by 4 bases, J by 14 bases, and the region joining them spans 9 bases.